A single sample is the source of the 10 T cell receptor beta chains below, sequenced in a study of T cell repertoires in cytomegalovirus infection. MiXCR, applied by TCRdb to the reads, yields one record per CDR3 protein. The sample yields 250,000 to 300,000 distinct CDR3 sequences, about a quarter seen once. The source material was PBMCs. All receptors derive from a human donor in good health (CMV status not recorded). Some clones in this sample may be carry-over from other donors' samples.

This clonotype was recorded at least ten times. The germline gene is not matched at one end of the junction; a read error may be the cause. The chain recombines TRBV11-3 with TRBJ2-3; TRBD1 or TRBD2 may be the D gene (5 bases each). The germline V gene encodes CDR1 SGHNT and CDR2 YENEEA. The CDR3 has 12 amino acids. This chain's CDR3 is CASSLDGTDTFF. The DNA of the CDR3 is TGTGCCAGCAGCTTAGACGGGACGGATACCTTTTTT.

This clonotype was seen a handful of times. The rearrangement joins TRBV27 to TRBJ1-1; no reliable D call. Germline CDR1 reads MNHEY; CDR2 reads SMNVEV (reference sequence). The CDR3 totals 14 residues. V was shortened by 2 bases and J by 6 bases, with 13 bases between the two germline ends. The CDR3 nucleotides are TGTGCCAGCAGTTTAAGTTCAATCCGTGCTGAAGCTTTCTTT. Encoded protein: CASSLSSIRAEAFF.

The gene calls are TRBV11-2 and TRBJ2-3; unclear D gene. V was shortened by 4 bases and J by 4 bases, with 12 bases between the two germline ends. The CDR3 extends over 14 amino acids. Germline V CDR1 and CDR2: SGHAT, FQNNGV. The CDR3 is CASSSWKSPDTQYF. CDR3 nucleotides: TGTGCCAGCAGCTCCTGGAAAAGCCCAGATACGCAGTATTTT. Variable domain in full (rest from reference TRBV11-2 and TRBJ2-3): EAGVAQSPRYKIIEKRQSVAFWCNPISGHATLYWYQQILGQGPKLLIQFQNNGVVDDSQLPKDRFSAERLKGVDSTLKIQPAKLEDSAVYLCASSSWKSPDTQYFGPGTRLTVL.

At least ten counts were recorded for this clonotype. V usage is TRBV6-1 and J usage is TRBJ1-5; a possible D gene is TRBD1 (5 bases). V gave up 2 bases and J gave up 7 bases, with 12 bases separating them. This CDR3 comprises 14 residues. CDR1 MNHNS and CDR2 SASEGT come from the germline V gene. CDR3 region: CASSELMGVQPQHF. DNA of the CDR3: TGTGCCAGCAGTGAATTAATGGGGGTCCAGCCCCAGCATTTT.

CDR3 nucleotide sequence: TGCAGCGTTAAAGGGGGGTGGGGCGCCGAGACCCAGTACTTC. It translates to CSVKGGWGAETQYF. The chain links TRBV29-1 to TRBJ2-5, with D perhaps given as TRBD1 or TRBD2 (6 bases each). The germline V gene has CDR1 SQVTM and CDR2 ANQGSEA. The CDR3 spans 14 residues. Trimming removed 5 bases from V and 5 bases from J, with 18 bases in between. The full variable domain, with the rest looked up from reference TRBV29-1 and TRBJ2-5, is SAVISQKPSRDICQRGTSLTIQCQVDSQVTMMFWYRQQPGQSLTLIATANQGSEATYESGFVIDKFPISRPNLTFSTLTVSNMSPEDSSIYLCSVKGGWGAETQYFGPGTRLLVL.

V and J are TRBV9 and TRBJ2-1; the match to TRBD2 covers 9 bases. From germline, CDR1 is SGDLS and CDR2 YYNGEE. After removal of 4 bases from V and 6 bases from J, the junction contained 5 bases not matched to a gene. The CDR3 has 14 amino acids. In nucleotides, the CDR3 is TGTGCCAGCAGCCCCGGGACTAGCCTCAATGAGCAGTTCTTC. This gives the protein CASSPGTSLNEQFF.

This clonotype occurred many times. This rearrangement joins TRBV28 to TRBJ2-7; weak D call: TRBD1 (5 bases). Germline CDR1 reads MDHEN; CDR2 reads SYDVKM. V gave up 4 bases and J gave up 9 bases, with 13 bases separating them. The CDR3 has 12 amino acids. This CDR3 reads CASSSPTDRQYF. The CDR3 nucleotides are TGTGCCAGCAGTTCGCCGACAGACAGGCAGTACTTC.

As DNA, the CDR3 is TGTGCCAGCAGTGAACTGGCAGGGGGTCTCGGTAACAATCAGCCCCAGCATTTT. Translated: CASSELAGGLGNNQPQHF. The V and J genes are TRBV2 and TRBJ1-5; 7 positions match TRBD1. The germline CDR1 and CDR2 sequences are SNHLY and FYNNEI. V shed 2 bases and J 3 bases; nucleotides not matched to a gene: 13. This CDR3 contains 18 residues.

This clonotype was found a few times. The chain carries TRBV6-6 and TRBJ2-1; maybe TRBD1 (5 bases). V lost 0 bases and J 7 bases, leaving 7 bases between the germline ends. Germline-derived CDR1 and CDR2 are MNHNY and SVGAGI (reference sequence). The CDR3 length is 13 residues. CDR3 in DNA: TGTGCCAGCAGTTACTCGACAGTGAATGAGCAGTTCTTC. Protein sequence: CASSYSTVNEQFF.

This clonotype has ten or more counts. The V call is TRBV11-2, the J call TRBJ2-6; D is ambiguous. Trimming pared 0 bases from V and 2 bases from J, leaving 5 bases between. Per germline, CDR1 SGHAT and CDR2 FQNNGV. The CDR3 is 15 amino acids. The chain's CDR3 is CASSLDLAGANVLTF. CDR3 coding DNA: TGTGCCAGCAGCTTAGATTTGGCTGGGGCCAACGTCCTGACTTTC.